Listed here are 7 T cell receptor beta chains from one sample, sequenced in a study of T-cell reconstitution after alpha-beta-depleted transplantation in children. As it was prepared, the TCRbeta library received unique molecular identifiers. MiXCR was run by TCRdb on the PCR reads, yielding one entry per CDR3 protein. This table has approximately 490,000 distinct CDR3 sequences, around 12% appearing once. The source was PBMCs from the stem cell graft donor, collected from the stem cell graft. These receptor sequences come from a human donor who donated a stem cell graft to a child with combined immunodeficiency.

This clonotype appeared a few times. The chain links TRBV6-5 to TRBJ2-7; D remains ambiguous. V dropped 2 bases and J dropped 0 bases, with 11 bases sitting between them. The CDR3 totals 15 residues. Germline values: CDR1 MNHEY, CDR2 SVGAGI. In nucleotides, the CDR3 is TGTGCCAGCAGTTACGTTAGAACACTCTCCTACGAGCAGTACTTC. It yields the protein CASSYVRTLSYEQYF.

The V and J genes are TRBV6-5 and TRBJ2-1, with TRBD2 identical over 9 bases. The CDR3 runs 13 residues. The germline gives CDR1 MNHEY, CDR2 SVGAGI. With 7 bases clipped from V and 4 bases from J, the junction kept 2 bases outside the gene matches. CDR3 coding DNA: TGTGCCAGCAAGCGGGGGGAATACAATGAGCAGTTCTTC. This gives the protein CASKRGEYNEQFF.

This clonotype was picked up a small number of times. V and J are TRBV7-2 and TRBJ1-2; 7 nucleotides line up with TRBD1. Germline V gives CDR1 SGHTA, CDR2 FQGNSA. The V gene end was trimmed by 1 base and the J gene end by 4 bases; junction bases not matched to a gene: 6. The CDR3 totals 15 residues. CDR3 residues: CASSLDWDRAYGYTF. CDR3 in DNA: TGTGCCAGCAGCTTAGACTGGGACAGAGCCTATGGCTACACCTTC.

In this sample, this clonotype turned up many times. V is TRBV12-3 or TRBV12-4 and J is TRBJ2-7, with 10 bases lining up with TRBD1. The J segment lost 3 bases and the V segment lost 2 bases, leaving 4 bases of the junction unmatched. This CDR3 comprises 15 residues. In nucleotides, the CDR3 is TGTGCCAGCAGTTTATGGGGACAGGGGTTCTACGAGCAGTACTTC. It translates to CASSLWGQGFYEQYF.

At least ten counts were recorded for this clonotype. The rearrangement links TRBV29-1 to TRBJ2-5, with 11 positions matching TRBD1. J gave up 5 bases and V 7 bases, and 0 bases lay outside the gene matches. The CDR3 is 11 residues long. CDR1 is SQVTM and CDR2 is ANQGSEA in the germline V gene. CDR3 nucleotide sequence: TGCAGCGGGGACAGGGGGGAGACCCAGTACTTC. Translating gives CSGDRGETQYF.

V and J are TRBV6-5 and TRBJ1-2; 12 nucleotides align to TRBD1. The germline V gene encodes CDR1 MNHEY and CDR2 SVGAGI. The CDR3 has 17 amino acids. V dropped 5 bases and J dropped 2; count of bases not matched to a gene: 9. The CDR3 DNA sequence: TGTGCCAGCAGTCCAAGGACCGGGACAGGGGGCAACTATGGCTACACCTTC. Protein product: CASSPRTGTGGNYGYTF.

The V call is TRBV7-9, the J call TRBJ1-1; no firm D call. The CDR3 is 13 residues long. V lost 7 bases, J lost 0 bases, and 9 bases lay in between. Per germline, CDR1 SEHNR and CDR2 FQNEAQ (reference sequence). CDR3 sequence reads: CASIHTMNTEAFF. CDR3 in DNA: TGTGCCAGCATTCATACCATGAACACTGAAGCTTTCTTT. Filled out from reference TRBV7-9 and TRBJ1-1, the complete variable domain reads DTGVSQNPRHKITKRGQNVTFRCDPISEHNRLYWYRQTLGQGPEFLTYFQNEAQLEKSRLLSDRFSAERPKGSFSTLEIQRTEQGDSAMYLCASIHTMNTEAFFGQGTRLTVV.